Sequencing of this TCR beta chain was carried out in a study of T-cell memory formation after mild COVID-19. Study-wide background: There were largely donor-specific TCR clusters.

TCRdb reprocessed the 5' RACE reads with MiXCR, giving one entry per CDR3 protein. The table lists some 330,000 distinct CDR3 sequences, 21% of them singletons. Study-wide points: Clones that contracted from day 15 to 85 were balanced CD4/CD8, while later expanders leaned CD4+. There were some responding clones in pre-infection memory, which suggested that cross-reactive memory had joined. The main location of contracting CD4+ clones was CM and EM, and that of contracting CD8+ clones was EMRA.

This clonotype was counted a few times. The antigen remains unidentified. The CDR3 has 14 residues. After removal of 6 bases from V and 4 bases from J, the junction contained 9 bases not matched to a gene. Germline V gene sequence: CDR1 SGHVS, CDR2 FNYEAQ. This receptor was taken from an adult woman who had mild COVID-19 (a few samples of this study predate the infection). Cell type and time point are not known. V is TRBV7-6 and J is TRBJ2-7; 7 bases map to TRBD1. Specimen: PBMCs or a T cell subset sorted from them (not recorded which). The CDR3 sequence: CASSQQQTGYEQYF. In DNA, the CDR3 is TGTGCCAGCAGTCAACAACAGACAGGGTACGAGCAGTACTTC.